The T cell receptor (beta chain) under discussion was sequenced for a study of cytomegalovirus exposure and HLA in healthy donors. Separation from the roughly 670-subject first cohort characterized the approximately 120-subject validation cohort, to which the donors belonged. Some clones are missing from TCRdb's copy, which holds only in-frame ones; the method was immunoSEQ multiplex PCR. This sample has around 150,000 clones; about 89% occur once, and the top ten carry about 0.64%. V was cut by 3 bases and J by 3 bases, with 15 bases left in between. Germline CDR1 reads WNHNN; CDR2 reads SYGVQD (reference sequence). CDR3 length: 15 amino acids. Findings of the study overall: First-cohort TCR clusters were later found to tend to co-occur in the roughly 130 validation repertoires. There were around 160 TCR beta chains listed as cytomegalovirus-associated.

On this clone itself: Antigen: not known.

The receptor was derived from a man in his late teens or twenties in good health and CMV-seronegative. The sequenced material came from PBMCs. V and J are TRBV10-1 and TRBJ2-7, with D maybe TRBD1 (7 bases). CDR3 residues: CASSDTSGGNYEQYF. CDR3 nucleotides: TGCGCCAGCAGTGATACCTCAGGGGGGAACTACGAGCAGTACTTC.